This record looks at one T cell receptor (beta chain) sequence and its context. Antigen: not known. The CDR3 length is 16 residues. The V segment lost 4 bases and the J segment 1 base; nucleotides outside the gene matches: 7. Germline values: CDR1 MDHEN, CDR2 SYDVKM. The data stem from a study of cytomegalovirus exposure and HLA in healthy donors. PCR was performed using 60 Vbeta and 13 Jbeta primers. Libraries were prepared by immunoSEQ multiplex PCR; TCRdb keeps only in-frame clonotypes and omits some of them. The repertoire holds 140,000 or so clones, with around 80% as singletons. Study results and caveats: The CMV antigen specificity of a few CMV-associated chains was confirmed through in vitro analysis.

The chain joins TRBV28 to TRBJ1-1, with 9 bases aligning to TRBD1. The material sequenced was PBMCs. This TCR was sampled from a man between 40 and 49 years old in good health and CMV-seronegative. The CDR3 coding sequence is TGTGCCAGCAGTTCCACACAGGGGGCGGGGAACACTGAAGCTTTCTTT. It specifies CASSSTQGAGNTEAFF.